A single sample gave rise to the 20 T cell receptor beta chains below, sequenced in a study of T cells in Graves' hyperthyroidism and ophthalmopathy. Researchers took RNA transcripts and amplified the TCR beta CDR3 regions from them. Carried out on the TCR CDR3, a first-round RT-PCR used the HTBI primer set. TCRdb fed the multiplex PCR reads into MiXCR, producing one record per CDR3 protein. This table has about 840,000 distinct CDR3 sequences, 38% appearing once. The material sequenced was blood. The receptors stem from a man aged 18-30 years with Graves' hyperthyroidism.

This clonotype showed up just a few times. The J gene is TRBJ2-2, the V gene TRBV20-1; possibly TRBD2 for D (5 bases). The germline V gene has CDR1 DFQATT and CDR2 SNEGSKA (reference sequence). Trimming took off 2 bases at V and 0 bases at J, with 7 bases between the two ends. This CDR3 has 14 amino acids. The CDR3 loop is CSARTRANTGELFF. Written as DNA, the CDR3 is TGCAGTGCTAGAACGCGGGCGAACACCGGGGAGCTGTTTTTT.

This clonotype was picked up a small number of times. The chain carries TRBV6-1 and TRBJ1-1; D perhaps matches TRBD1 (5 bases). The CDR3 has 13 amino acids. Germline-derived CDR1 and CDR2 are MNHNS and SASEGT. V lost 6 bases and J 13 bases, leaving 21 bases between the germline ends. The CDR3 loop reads CASSSSGTARVFF. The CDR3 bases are TGTGCCAGCAGCTCATCCGGGACGGCGAGAGTTTTCTTT.

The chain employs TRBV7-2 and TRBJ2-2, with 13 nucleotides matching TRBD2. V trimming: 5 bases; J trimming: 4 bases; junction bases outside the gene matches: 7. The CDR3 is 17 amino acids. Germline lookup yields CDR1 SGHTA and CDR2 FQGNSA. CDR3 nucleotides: TGTGCCAGCAGCCCACTAGCGGGGGGGCCACGCACCGGGGAGCTGTTTTTT. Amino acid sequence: CASSPLAGGPRTGELFF.

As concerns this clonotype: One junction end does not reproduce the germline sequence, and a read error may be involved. The CDR3 is CASSLGTNTEELFF. CDR3 sequence (DNA): TGCGCCAGCAGCTTAGGGACGAACACCGAGGAGCTGTTTTTT. This chain joins TRBV5-1 and TRBJ2-2; perhaps D is TRBD1 or TRBD2 (5 bases each). CDR3 size: 14 residues. In germline, CDR1 is SGHRS, CDR2 YFSETQ.

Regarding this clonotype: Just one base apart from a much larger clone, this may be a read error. The CDR3 DNA reads as TGTGCCACCAGCAGAGATGGTCCGGAAGCCCACGAGCAGTACTTC. Encoded protein: CATSRDGPEAHEQYF. J is TRBJ2-7 and V is TRBV15, with unresolved D. The CDR3 is made up of 15 amino acids. The V and J ends lost 0 bases and 5 bases respectively, with 14 bases between them. The V gene's germline CDR1 is LNHNV and CDR2 YYDKDF (reference sequence). The entire variable domain, with the rest obtained from reference TRBV15 and TRBJ2-7, is as follows: DAMVIQNPRYQVTQFGKPVTLSCSQTLNHNVMYWYQQKSSQAPKLLFHYYDKDFNNEADTPDNFQSRRPNTSFCFLDIRSPGLGDTAMYLCATSRDGPEAHEQYFGPGTRLTVT.

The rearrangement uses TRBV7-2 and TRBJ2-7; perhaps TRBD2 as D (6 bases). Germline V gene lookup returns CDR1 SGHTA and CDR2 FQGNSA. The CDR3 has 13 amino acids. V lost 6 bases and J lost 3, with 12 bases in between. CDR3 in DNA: TGTGCCAGCAGTTTTGGGGGGTTCTACGAGCAGTACTTC. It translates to CASSFGGFYEQYF.

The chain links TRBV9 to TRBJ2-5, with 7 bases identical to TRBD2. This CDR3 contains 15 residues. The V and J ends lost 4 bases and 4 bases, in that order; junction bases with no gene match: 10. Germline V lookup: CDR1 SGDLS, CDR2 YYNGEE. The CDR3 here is CASSQERGGLETQYF. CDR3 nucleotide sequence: TGTGCCAGCAGCCAAGAAAGGGGAGGGTTAGAGACCCAGTACTTC.

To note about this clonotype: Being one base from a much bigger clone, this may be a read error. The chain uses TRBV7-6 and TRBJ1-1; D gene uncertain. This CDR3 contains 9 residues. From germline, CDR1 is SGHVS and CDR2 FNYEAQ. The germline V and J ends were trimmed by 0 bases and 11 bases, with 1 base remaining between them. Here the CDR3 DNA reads TGTGCCAGCAGCTTAGCGGCTTTCTTT. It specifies CASSLAAFF.

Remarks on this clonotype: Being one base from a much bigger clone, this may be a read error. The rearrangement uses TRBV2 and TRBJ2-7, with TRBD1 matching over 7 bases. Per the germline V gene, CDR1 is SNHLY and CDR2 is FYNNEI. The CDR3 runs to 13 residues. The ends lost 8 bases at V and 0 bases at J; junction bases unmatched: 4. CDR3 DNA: TGTGCCAGCGCCGGGACAGTCTCCTACGAGCAGTACTTC. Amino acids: CASAGTVSYEQYF.

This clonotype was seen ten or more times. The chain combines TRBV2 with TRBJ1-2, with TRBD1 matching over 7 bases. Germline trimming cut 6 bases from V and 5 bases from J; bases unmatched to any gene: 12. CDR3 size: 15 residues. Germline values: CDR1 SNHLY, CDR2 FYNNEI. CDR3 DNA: TGTGCCAGCAGACACGGGACAGCGACCACTTATGGCTACACCTTC. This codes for CASRHGTATTYGYTF.

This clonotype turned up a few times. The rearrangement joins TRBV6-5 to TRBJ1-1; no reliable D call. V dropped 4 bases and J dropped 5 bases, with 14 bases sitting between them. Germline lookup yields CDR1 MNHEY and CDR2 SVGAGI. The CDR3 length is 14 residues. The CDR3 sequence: CASSSEARGTEAFF. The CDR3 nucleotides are TGTGCCAGCAGTTCCGAGGCCCGGGGAACTGAAGCTTTCTTT.

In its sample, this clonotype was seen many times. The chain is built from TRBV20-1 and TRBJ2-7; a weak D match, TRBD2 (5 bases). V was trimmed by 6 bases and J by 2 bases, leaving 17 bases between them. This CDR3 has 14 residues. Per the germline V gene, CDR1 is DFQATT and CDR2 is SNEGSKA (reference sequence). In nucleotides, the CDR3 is TGCAGTGCCGGCCGAGGGTTTCCTACCTACGAGCAGTACTTC. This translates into CSAGRGFPTYEQYF.

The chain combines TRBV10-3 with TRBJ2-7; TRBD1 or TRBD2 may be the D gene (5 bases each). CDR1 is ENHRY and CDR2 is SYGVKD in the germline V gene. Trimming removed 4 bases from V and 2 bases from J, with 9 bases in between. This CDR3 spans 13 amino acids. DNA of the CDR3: TGTGCCATCAGTGGAGGGGACCCCTACGAGCAGTACTTC. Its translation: CAISGGDPYEQYF.

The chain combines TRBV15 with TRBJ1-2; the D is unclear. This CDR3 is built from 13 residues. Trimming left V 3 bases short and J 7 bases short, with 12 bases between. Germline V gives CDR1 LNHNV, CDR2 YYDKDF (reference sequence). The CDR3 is CATSSLARVGYTF. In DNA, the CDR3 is TGTGCCACCAGCAGTTTAGCGCGGGTTGGCTACACCTTC. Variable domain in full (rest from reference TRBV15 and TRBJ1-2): DAMVIQNPRYQVTQFGKPVTLSCSQTLNHNVMYWYQQKSSQAPKLLFHYYDKDFNNEADTPDNFQSRRPNTSFCFLDIRSPGLGDTAMYLCATSSLARVGYTFGSGTRLTVV.

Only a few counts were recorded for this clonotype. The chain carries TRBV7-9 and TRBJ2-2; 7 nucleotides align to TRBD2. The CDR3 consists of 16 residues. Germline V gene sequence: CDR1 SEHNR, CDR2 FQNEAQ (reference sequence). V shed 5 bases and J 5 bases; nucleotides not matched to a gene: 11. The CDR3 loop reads CASSLRTASGTGELFF. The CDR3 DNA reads TGTGCCAGCAGCCTTAGGACGGCTAGCGGAACCGGGGAGCTGTTTTTT.

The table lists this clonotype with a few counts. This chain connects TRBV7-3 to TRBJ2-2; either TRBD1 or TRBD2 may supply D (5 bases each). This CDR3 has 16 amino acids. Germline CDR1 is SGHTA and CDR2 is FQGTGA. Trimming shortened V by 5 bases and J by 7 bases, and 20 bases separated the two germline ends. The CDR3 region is CASSLDPGAGGGELFF. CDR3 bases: TGTGCCAGCAGCCTAGACCCCGGGGCCGGCGGCGGGGAGCTGTTTTTT.

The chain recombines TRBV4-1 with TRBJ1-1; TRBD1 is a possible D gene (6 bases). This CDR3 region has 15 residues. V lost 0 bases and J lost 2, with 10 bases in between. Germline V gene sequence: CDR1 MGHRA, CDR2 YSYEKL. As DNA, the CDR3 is TGCGCCAGCAGCCAAGAAGGGGGGAGCAACACTGAAGCTTTCTTT. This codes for CASSQEGGSNTEAFF.

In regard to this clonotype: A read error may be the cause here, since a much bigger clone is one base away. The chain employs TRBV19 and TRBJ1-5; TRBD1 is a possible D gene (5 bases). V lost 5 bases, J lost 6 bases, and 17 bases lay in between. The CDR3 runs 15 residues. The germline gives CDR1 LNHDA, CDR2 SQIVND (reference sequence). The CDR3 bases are TGTGCCAGTAGTGTGACAGCGGGAGCGGGTCAGCCCCAGCATTTT. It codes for CASSVTAGAGQPQHF.

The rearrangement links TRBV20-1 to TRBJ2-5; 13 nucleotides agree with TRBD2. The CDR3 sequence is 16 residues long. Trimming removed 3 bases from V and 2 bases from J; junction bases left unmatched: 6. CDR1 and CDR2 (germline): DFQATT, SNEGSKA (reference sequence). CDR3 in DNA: TGCAGTGCTAGGCCCGGGACTAGCGGGATACAAGAGACCCAGTACTTC. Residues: CSARPGTSGIQETQYF.

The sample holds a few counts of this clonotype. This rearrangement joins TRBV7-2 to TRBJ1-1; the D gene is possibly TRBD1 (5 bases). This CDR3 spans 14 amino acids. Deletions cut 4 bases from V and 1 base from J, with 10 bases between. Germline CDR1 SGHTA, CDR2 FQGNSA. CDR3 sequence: CASSSWGGNTEAFF. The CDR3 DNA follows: TGTGCCAGCAGCTCGTGGGGGGGGAACACTGAAGCTTTCTTT.